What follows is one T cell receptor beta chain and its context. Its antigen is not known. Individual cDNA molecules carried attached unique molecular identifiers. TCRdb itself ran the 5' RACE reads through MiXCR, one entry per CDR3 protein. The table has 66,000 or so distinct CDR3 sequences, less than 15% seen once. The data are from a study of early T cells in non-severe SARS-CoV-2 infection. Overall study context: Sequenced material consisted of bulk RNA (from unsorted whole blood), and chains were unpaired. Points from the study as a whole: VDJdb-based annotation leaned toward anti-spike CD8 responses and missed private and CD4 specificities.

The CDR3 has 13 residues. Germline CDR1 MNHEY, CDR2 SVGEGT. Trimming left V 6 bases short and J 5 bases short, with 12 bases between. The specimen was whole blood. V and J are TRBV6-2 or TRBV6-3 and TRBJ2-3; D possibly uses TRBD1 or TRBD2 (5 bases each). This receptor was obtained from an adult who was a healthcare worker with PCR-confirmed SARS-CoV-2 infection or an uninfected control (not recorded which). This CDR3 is CASSLGDRDTQYF. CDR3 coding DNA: TGTGCCAGCAGCCTGGGGGACCGAGATACGCAGTATTTT.